Listed here are 30 T cell receptor beta chains from one sample, sequenced in a study of blood T cell repertoires in COVID-19 (dated by TCRdb to 2020 to 2021). The library was generated by the immunoSEQ multiplex PCR assay. TCRdb mirrors the immuneACCESS table, restricted to in-frame sequences. Some clones are absent from its copies; in checked studies, under half trace to an unresolved V gene, and the reason for the others is unknown. The table for this sample lists more than 250,000 clones; more than 80% of them were counted only once. Around 6% of the sample goes to the ten largest clones. Sequencing was carried out using peripheral blood. All receptors derive from a man younger than 30 who had recovered from COVID-19.

This chain links TRBV24-1 with TRBJ2-1; D unresolved. Trimming pared 4 bases from V and 3 bases from J, leaving 6 bases between. The CDR3 loop spans 13 amino acids. Germline V gene data show CDR1 as KGHDR and CDR2 as SFDVKD. Here the CDR3 reads CATSDRNYNEQFF. CDR3 in DNA: TGTGCCACCAGTGACAGAAACTACAATGAGCAGTTCTTC.

The genes are TRBV6-5 and TRBJ2-1, with D tentatively TRBD2 (7 bases). Trimming removed 8 bases from V and 8 bases from J, with 13 bases in between. Germline CDR1 reads MNHEY; CDR2 reads SVGAGI. This CDR3 has 12 amino acids. CDR3 coding DNA: TGTGCCAGCGGGGGGGCCGGGGATGAGCAGTTCTTC. Translation: CASGGAGDEQFF.

The J gene is TRBJ2-5, the V gene TRBV4-1, with 7 bases identical to TRBD1. The J segment lost 2 bases and the V segment lost 4 bases, leaving 4 bases of the junction unmatched. Germline loops: CDR1 MGHRA, CDR2 YSYEKL. CDR3 length: 14 amino acids. The CDR3 loop is CASSPGQQQETQYF. DNA of the CDR3: TGCGCCAGCAGCCCGGGACAGCAACAAGAGACCCAGTACTTC.

This clone showed up just a few times. This chain joins TRBV4-1 and TRBJ2-7; 7 bases match TRBD1. The V gene end was trimmed by 0 bases and the J gene end by 0 bases; junction bases not matched to a gene: 5. The germline V gene has CDR1 MGHRA and CDR2 YSYEKL. There are 16 residues in the CDR3. DNA for the CDR3: TGCGCCAGCAGCCAAGAATCGGGGACAGTCTCCTACGAGCAGTACTTC. This sequence encodes CASSQESGTVSYEQYF.

The J gene is TRBJ2-1, the V gene TRBV2; 10 bases match TRBD1. CDR3 size: 13 residues. Trimming cost V 10 bases and J 8 bases; bases outside gene matches: 8. Germline V gives CDR1 SNHLY, CDR2 FYNNEI. CDR3 bases: TGTGCCACGGGACAGGGGAATTGGGATGAGCAGTTCTTC. Its translation is CATGQGNWDEQFF.

The chain combines TRBV5-4 with TRBJ2-5; 9 nucleotides line up with TRBD1. V shed 3 bases, J shed 2 bases, and the junction held 8 bases outside the gene matches. CDR3 size: 16 residues. The germline gives CDR1 SGHNT, CDR2 YYREEE (reference sequence). DNA for the CDR3: TGTGCCAGCAGCTCCAGACAGGGGGTGGGGCAAGAGACCCAGTACTTC. It translates to CASSSRQGVGQETQYF.

The rearrangement joins TRBV6-4 to TRBJ1-6, with 8 positions matching TRBD1. The CDR3 totals 16 residues. From germline, CDR1 is MRHNA and CDR2 SNTAGT. V shed 5 bases, J shed 9 bases, and the junction held 12 bases outside the gene matches. The CDR3 region is CASSTTPTGVGSPLHF. In DNA form, the CDR3 reads TGTGCCAGCAGTACAACACCGACAGGGGTTGGTTCACCCCTCCACTTT.

CDR3 DNA: TGTGCCTGGAGTGGGACTGAGAGCTCCTACAATGAGCAGTTCTTC. This gives the protein CAWSGTESSYNEQFF. J is TRBJ2-1 and V is TRBV30, with a tentative D call TRBD2 (5 bases). Germline-derived CDR1 and CDR2 are GTSNPN and SVGIG (reference sequence). V lost 1 base to trimming and J lost 0 bases, with 10 bases between them. The CDR3 spans 15 residues.

The gene calls are TRBV25-1 and TRBJ1-1, with D tentatively TRBD1 (5 bases). Trimming took 7 bases from V and 0 from J, leaving 15 bases between them. Germline loops: CDR1 MGHDK, CDR2 SYGVNS. The CDR3 has 15 residues. The CDR3 here is CASTRRGGLNTEAFF. The CDR3 DNA follows: TGTGCCAGCACCCGAAGGGGCGGATTGAACACTGAAGCTTTCTTT.

The chain couples TRBV27 to TRBJ2-7; D is possibly TRBD2 (5 bases). V was pared by 3 bases and J by 6 bases, with 12 bases between. The CDR3 contains 13 residues. Germline loops: CDR1 MNHEY, CDR2 SMNVEV (reference sequence). The CDR3 sequence: CASSFPGVGEQYF. CDR3 bases: TGTGCCAGCAGTTTCCCCGGGGTAGGCGAGCAGTACTTC.

The genes are TRBV29-1 and TRBJ2-2; 10 bases are shared with TRBD2. V was pared by 5 bases and J by 5 bases, with 8 bases of the junction left unmatched. Per the germline V gene, CDR1 is SQVTM and CDR2 is ANQGSEA. This CDR3 has 15 amino acids. DNA for the CDR3: TGCAGCGTTCGGCCTAGCGGGAGTAGTACCGGGGAGCTGTTTTTT. This codes for CSVRPSGSSTGELFF.

This clone has just a few counts. The chain links TRBV11-2 to TRBJ1-4, with TRBD1 matching over 9 bases. V shed 5 bases and J 7 bases; nucleotides not matched to a gene: 5. This CDR3 is built from 14 residues. Germline CDR1 reads SGHAT; CDR2 reads FQNNGV. CDR3 loop: CASSPRTGVEKLFF. As DNA, the CDR3 is TGTGCCAGCAGCCCACGGACAGGGGTTGAAAAACTGTTTTTT. Drawing the rest from reference TRBV11-2 and TRBJ1-4, the complete variable domain is EAGVAQSPRYKIIEKRQSVAFWCNPISGHATLYWYQQILGQGPKLLIQFQNNGVVDDSQLPKDRFSAERLKGVDSTLKIQPAKLEDSAVYLCASSPRTGVEKLFFGSGTQLSVL.

The V gene is TRBV10-3, the J gene TRBJ2-7; 7 bases fit TRBD1. Germline loops: CDR1 ENHRY, CDR2 SYGVKD. Unmatched junction bases numbered 21, after V lost 10 bases and J lost 0 bases. The CDR3 is made up of 18 amino acids. The DNA of the CDR3 is TGTGCCACCCGAGACAGGGAACTCCCCCCCGGATTCTCCTACGAGCAGTACTTC. Translating gives CATRDRELPPGFSYEQYF.

This clone was observed once. The CDR3 DNA sequence: TGCGCCAGCAGCCAAGATATGGGCCAGCAAGAGACCCAGTACTTC. This sequence encodes CASSQDMGQQETQYF. The chain recombines TRBV4-3 with TRBJ2-5; no definite D call. Germline CDR1 reads LGHNA; CDR2 reads YSLEER. V lost 0 bases, J lost 2 bases, and 10 bases lay in between. The CDR3 spans 15 residues.

The chain recombines TRBV3-1 (or the pseudogene TRBV3-2) with TRBJ1-2; 9 positions agree with TRBD1. This CDR3 is built from 20 residues. Germline-derived CDR1 and CDR2 are LGHDT and YNNKEL (reference sequence). V lost 4 bases, J lost 5 bases, and 23 bases stayed unmatched. The CDR3 sequence: CASSPLNRGRGLVPQYGYTF. The CDR3 nucleotides read TGTGCCAGCAGCCCACTTAACAGGGGGCGCGGTCTGGTACCTCAGTATGGCTACACCTTC.

This clone was seen more than once but under ten times. The CDR3 loop is CASSEVDRHNQPQHF. For the CDR3, the DNA is TGTGCCAGCAGTGAAGTGGACAGGCATAATCAGCCCCAGCATTTT. The chain links TRBV6-1 to TRBJ1-5, with 7 bases lining up with TRBD1. Germline CDR1 and CDR2: MNHNS and SASEGT. The V and J ends lost 1 base and 4 bases, in that order; junction bases with no gene match: 4. CDR3 length: 15 residues.

This chain links TRBV19 with TRBJ1-2; 8 nucleotides match TRBD1. CDR3 length: 16 amino acids. The germline V gene has CDR1 LNHDA and CDR2 SQIVND (reference sequence). The V and J ends lost 7 bases and 2 bases, in that order; junction bases with no gene match: 12. CDR3 residues: CASTLGDRRLNYGYTF. The CDR3 nucleotides read TGTGCCAGTACCCTGGGGGACAGGCGATTGAACTATGGCTACACCTTC.

The J gene is TRBJ2-7, the V gene TRBV30; 7 bases are shared with TRBD2. This CDR3 is 13 amino acids long. Per germline, CDR1 GTSNPN and CDR2 SVGIG (reference sequence). V lost 6 bases to trimming and J lost 4 bases; unmatched junction nucleotides: 9. CDR3 sequence reads: CACLQRGFYEQYF. The CDR3 nucleotides are TGTGCCTGCCTCCAGCGGGGATTTTACGAGCAGTACTTC.

The J gene is TRBJ2-1, the V gene TRBV5-4, with 8 nucleotides matching TRBD1. There are 13 residues in the CDR3. V dropped 4 bases and J dropped 9; count of bases not matched to a gene: 6. Germline-derived CDR1 and CDR2 are SGHNT and YYREEE (reference sequence). The chain's CDR3 is CASSAKDRGEQFF. The CDR3 DNA reads TGTGCCAGCAGCGCGAAAGACAGGGGTGAGCAGTTCTTC.

The V call is TRBV13, the J call TRBJ1-1, with 8 positions matching TRBD1. V lost 5 bases, J lost 5 bases, and 4 bases stayed unmatched. Germline V gene data show CDR1 as PRHDT and CDR2 as FYEKMQ (reference sequence). The CDR3 runs 13 residues. CDR3 protein: CASSRTGSTEAFF. The CDR3 bases are TGTGCCAGCAGCCGGACAGGGAGTACTGAAGCTTTCTTT.

J is TRBJ1-1 and V is TRBV19; D is unclear. Looked up from germline, CDR1 is LNHDA and CDR2 is SQIVND (reference sequence). The CDR3 extends over 13 amino acids. V was shortened by 3 bases and J by 1 base, with 6 bases between the two germline ends. The CDR3 bases are TGTGCCAGTAGTATTACACAGAACACTGAAGCTTTCTTT. Translation: CASSITQNTEAFF.

The chain links TRBV18 to TRBJ2-2; 7 nucleotides agree with TRBD1. CDR3 length: 17 residues. V shed 3 bases and J 0 bases; nucleotides not matched to a gene: 7. Germline CDR1 reads KGHSH; CDR2 reads LQKENI. CDR3 amino acids: CASSPTAGTANTGELFF. CDR3 DNA sequence: TGTGCCAGCTCACCGACAGCAGGGACAGCGAACACCGGGGAGCTGTTTTTT. Full variable domain (rest looked up from reference TRBV18 and TRBJ2-2): NAGVMQNPRHLVRRRGQEARLRCSPMKGHSHVYWYRQLPEEGLKFMVYLQKENIIDESGMPKERFSAEFPKEGPSILRIQQVVRGDSAAYFCASSPTAGTANTGELFFGEGSRLTVL.

On this clone: At one boundary the junction diverges from the germline segment, which might be a read error. The chain has TRBV7-9 and TRBJ2-5; D is uncertain. The CDR3 is made up of 9 amino acids. Germline V gene sequence: CDR1 SEHNR, CDR2 FQNEAQ (reference sequence). The CDR3 DNA is TGTGCCAGCAGCCCTCTTCTCGACTTC. Protein sequence: CASSPLLDF. Full variable domain (remainder filled in from reference TRBV7-9 and TRBJ2-5): DTGVSQNPRHKITKRGQNVTFRCDPISEHNRLYWYRQTLGQGPEFLTYFQNEAQLEKSRLLSDRFSAERPKGSFSTLEIQRTEQGDSAMYLCASSPLLDFGPGTRLLVL.

The V call is TRBV4-2, the J call TRBJ2-2; 7 bases align to TRBD2. V lost 0 bases and J lost 1; bases outside the gene matches: 5. Germline values: CDR1 LGHNA, CDR2 YNFKEQ. The length of the CDR3 is 17 residues. CDR3 residues: CASSQDGLAVNTGELFF. DNA for the CDR3: TGTGCCAGCAGCCAAGATGGGCTAGCGGTGAACACCGGGGAGCTGTTTTTT.

The J gene is TRBJ2-3, the V gene TRBV10-1; 8 bases line up with TRBD2. J gave up 5 bases and V 3 bases, and 10 bases lay outside the gene matches. The CDR3 has 16 residues. CDR1 WNHNN and CDR2 SYGVQD come from the germline V gene (reference sequence). The CDR3 is CASSEAPGLGRDTQYF. DNA of the CDR3: TGCGCCAGCAGTGAAGCCCCGGGACTAGGAAGAGATACGCAGTATTTT.

This chain connects TRBV7-2 to TRBJ1-4, with 8 bases aligning to TRBD1. The V segment lost 1 base and the J segment 8 bases; nucleotides outside the gene matches: 6. The CDR3 is 15 amino acids. Germline V gene data show CDR1 as SGHTA and CDR2 as FQGNSA. CDR3 loop: CASSLGSGGLEKLFF. The CDR3 DNA reads as TGTGCCAGCAGCTTAGGTTCAGGGGGCCTAGAAAAACTGTTTTTT.

The J gene is TRBJ2-1, the V gene TRBV21-1; whether TRBD1, the table's D call, matches the DNA was not checked. TRBV21-1 is described as a pseudogene. This CDR3 is built from 15 residues. The CDR3 reads CASTQTGLHYNEQFF. The CDR3, as DNA: TGTGCCAGCACCCAGACAGGGCTTCACTACAATGAGCAGTTCTTC.

The CDR3 here is CAISGQGATEKLFF. The CDR3 DNA reads TGTGCCATCAGTGGACAGGGGGCTACTGAAAAACTGTTTTTT. The rearrangement links TRBV10-3 to TRBJ1-4; 10 positions agree with TRBD1. The V gene end was trimmed by 4 bases and the J gene end by 7 bases; junction bases not matched to a gene: 3. This CDR3 is built from 14 residues. Germline CDR1 ENHRY, CDR2 SYGVKD.

Details on this clone: At one of its ends the junction is not consistent with the germline gene, which may arise from a read error. The V call is TRBV10-3, the J call TRBJ2-1, with TRBD2 matching 9 bases. Germline CDR1 and CDR2: ENHRY and SYGVKD. The CDR3 is made up of 19 amino acids. CDR3 coding DNA: TGTGCCATCAGAGAGTCGGGGTCTAGCGGGGAGATCTCCTACAATGAGCAGTTCTTC. Protein: CAIRESGSSGEISYNEQFF.

J is TRBJ2-7 and V is TRBV28; D is perhaps TRBD1 (5 bases). Trimming pared 2 bases from V and 6 bases from J, leaving 8 bases between. The CDR3 has 12 amino acids. Germline CDR1 reads MDHEN; CDR2 reads SYDVKM. CDR3 nucleotide sequence: TGTGCCAGCAGTTTACAGGGTTTCGAGCAGTACTTC. Amino acids: CASSLQGFEQYF.